This T cell receptor beta chain was identified during a study of blood T cell repertoires in COVID-19 (dated by TCRdb to the early 2020s). Regarding the study in general: The collaborator samples originated in the United States, Italy and Spain and spanned the acute and convalescent phases of COVID-19. The sample metadata nearly always contained a de-identified subject ID, COVID-19 status, age in years and sex. Samples came from the ongoing ImmuneRACE study (first 160 participants) plus 1,254 subjects from 6 global collaborators. Where available, HLA class I and class II types were obtained from metadata supplied by the sample provider rather than from assay-based typing. Deeply sampled blood TCRbeta repertoires from subjects exposed to, actively infected with, or recovered from COVID-19 were included in the dataset. The prospective study material was composed of cDNA or gDNA derived from T cells, B-cell-depleted T cells, or PBMCs. The repertoires were released in a freely available public database meant as a resource for research on the immune response to SARS-CoV-2. Findings and caveats that apply to the study as a whole: How much clinical and demographic metadata was included differed by source and by participant, and the metadata was provided uncurated.

The collaborating institutions used their own protocols to collect whole blood in K2EDTA tubes. Collaborator samples were shipped for TCRbeta analysis as frozen whole blood, isolated PBMCs, or DNA extracted from either sample type. The CDR3 starts with the cysteine, ends with the phenylalanine, and has 15 residues. The kept DNA is CDR3 alone, 45 bases in frame from the first base. V ends up 5 bases short and J 8 bases short, with an unmatched junction base count of 12. CDR1 is given as KGHSH and CDR2 as LQKENI, both from the germline V gene. TCRbeta CDR3 regions were amplified from genomic DNA using the immunoSEQ Assay, a bias-controlled multiplex PCR. The authors processed their data as follows. Within the assay, amplification of reference gene primers was used to estimate how many nucleated cells each sample contained. To quantify the absolute abundance of each unique TCRbeta CDR3 rearrangement, sequence reads were collapsed and filtered. For each sample, productive Simpson clonality was calculated by taking the square root of Simpson's diversity index across productive rearrangements. TCRdb carries this immuneACCESS record with in-frame sequences only. Its versions omit some clonotypes, under half of them owing to an unresolved V gene in the studies checked, with the rest unexplained. The V and J calls and clone size are taken from that table; D and trimming were inferred from the DNA. In this sample the table shows about 97,000 clones, approximately 84% of which occur a single time. The ten largest clones represent less than 11% of the sample.

This clone was recorded only once. The antigen this receptor binds is unknown. No much larger clonotype is one base removed from it; base qualities were not supplied. Sequencing input: peripheral blood. The sequence joins TRBV18 to TRBJ1-3; 7 bases in the junction line up with TRBD1. The TCR comes from a man aged 70 or older with acute or convalescent COVID-19. The sequence in DNA is TGTGCCAGCTCATTACGGGACAGTTCCAGGGACACCATATATTTT. It encodes CASSLRDSSRDTIYF.